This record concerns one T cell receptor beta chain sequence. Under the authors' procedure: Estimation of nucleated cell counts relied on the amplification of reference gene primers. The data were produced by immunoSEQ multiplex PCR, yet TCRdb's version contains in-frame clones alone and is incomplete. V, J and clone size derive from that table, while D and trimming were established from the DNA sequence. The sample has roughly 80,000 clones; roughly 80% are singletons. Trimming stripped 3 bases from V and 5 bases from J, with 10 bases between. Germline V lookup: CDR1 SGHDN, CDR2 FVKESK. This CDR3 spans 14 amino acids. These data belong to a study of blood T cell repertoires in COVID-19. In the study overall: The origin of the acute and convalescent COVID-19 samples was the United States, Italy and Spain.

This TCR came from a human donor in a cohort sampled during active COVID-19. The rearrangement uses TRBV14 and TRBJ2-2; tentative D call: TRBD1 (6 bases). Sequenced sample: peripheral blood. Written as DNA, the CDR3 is TGTGCCAGCAGCCACCGCAGGGGAACCGGGGAGCTGTTTTTT. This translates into CASSHRRGTGELFF. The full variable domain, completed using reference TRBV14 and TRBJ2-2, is EAGVTQFPSHSVIEKGQTVTLRCDPISGHDNLYWYRRVMGKEIKFLLHFVKESKQDESGMPNNRFLAERTGGTYSTLKVQPAELEDSGVYFCASSHRRGTGELFFGEGSRLTVL.